What follows is one T cell receptor (beta chain) and its context. No antigen is known for it. These data originate in a study of shared clonotypes between healthy human individuals. The wider study: The study used three CD4 naive, three CD4 memory, two CD8 naive and one CD8 memory plate per donor.

Sequencing was performed with immunoSEQ multiplex PCR; in TCRdb, only in-frame clones are kept and a portion is missing. This sample has 1.6 million or so clones; approximately 97% occur once, and the top ten carry roughly 1.1%. General observations from the study: Clonotype sharing across a handful of donors was observed for 5% to 6.5% of naive CD4 clonotypes.

The sequence derives from a man younger than 40 in good health. Sequencing was carried out using naive CD4+ T cells sorted from blood. Indicated subset: CD45RA+ positively selected.

The CDR3 loop is CASSFVGRAGAGNTIYF. For the CDR3, the DNA is TGTGCCAGCAGCTTTGTGGGTCGAGCAGGGGCAGGAAACACCATATATTTT. The chain couples TRBV11-2 to TRBJ1-3, with D maybe TRBD1 (6 bases). The CDR3 runs to 17 residues. The ends were cut back, 3 bases at V and 4 bases at J, with 19 bases in the middle. CDR1 and CDR2 (germline): SGHAT, FQNNGV.